This TCR beta chain was recovered during a study of blood T cell repertoires in COVID-19. V shed 5 bases and J shed 0 bases, with 7 bases lying between them. Per the germline V gene, CDR1 is SGHTA and CDR2 is FQGTGA. The CDR3 has 13 residues. Produced via immunoSEQ multiplex PCR; TCRdb's table is partial and in-frame only. The sample includes about 200,000 clones, 94% of them seen just once. Sequencing was carried out using peripheral blood. This TCR derives from a man aged 30 to 45 with COVID-19, enrolled during active disease. V gene TRBV7-3 combines with J gene TRBJ1-1; D is undetermined. This chain's CDR3 is CASSPGLNTEAFF. CDR3 sequence (DNA): TGTGCCAGCAGCCCAGGCCTGAACACTGAAGCTTTCTTT. The full variable domain, with the rest looked up from reference TRBV7-3 and TRBJ1-1, is GAGVSQTPSNKVTEKGKYVELRCDPISGHTALYWYRQSLGQGPEFLIYFQGTGAADDSGLPNDRFFAVRPEGSVSTLKIQRTERGDSAVYLCASSPGLNTEAFFGQGTRLTVV.